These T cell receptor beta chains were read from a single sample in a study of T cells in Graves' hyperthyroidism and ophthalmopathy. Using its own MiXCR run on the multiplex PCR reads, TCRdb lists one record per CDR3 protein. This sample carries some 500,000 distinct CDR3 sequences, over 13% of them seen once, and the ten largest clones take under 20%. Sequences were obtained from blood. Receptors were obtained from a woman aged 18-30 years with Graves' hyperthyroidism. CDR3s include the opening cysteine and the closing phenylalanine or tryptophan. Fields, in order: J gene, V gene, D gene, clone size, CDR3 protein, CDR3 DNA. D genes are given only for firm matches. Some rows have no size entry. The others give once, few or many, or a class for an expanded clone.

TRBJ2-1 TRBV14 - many CASSHGASQFF TGTGCCAGCAGCCACGGGGCTTCGCAGTTCTTC
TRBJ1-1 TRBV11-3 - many CASSFDISTEAFF TGTGCCAGCAGCTTCGACATCAGCACTGAAGCTTTCTTT
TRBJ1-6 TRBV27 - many CASSDAPYNSPLHF TGTGCCAGCAGTGACGCCCCGTATAATTCACCCCTCCACTTT
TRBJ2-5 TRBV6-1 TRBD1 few CASSPWDRGYQETQYF TGTGCCAGCAGTCCCTGGGACAGGGGGTACCAAGAGACCCAGTACTTC
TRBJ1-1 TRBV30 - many CAWSAGVQAFF TGTGCCTGGAGTGCGGGTGTACAAGCTTTCTTT
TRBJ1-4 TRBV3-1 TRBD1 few CASSQNAGGDSGLVAFF TGTGCCAGCAGCCAAAATGCAGGGGGCGATTCTGGGCTGGTTGCGTTTTTT
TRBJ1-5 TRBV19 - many CASRGLELGNQPQHF TGTGCCAGTAGGGGGCTGGAGTTGGGCAATCAGCCCCAGCATTTT
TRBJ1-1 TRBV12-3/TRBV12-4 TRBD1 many CASTVEWTGGTEAFF TGTGCCAGCACCGTGGAGTGGACAGGGGGCACTGAAGCTTTCTTT
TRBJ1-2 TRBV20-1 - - CSALGDDSSYGHTF TGCAGTGCCCTCGGAGACGACAGCTCTTATGGCCACACCTTC
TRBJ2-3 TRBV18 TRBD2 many CASSPRTSGPWDTQYF TGTGCCAGCTCACCCCGGACTAGCGGTCCTTGGGATACGCAGTATTTT
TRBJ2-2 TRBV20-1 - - CSAASGNTGELFF TGCAGTGCTGCCAGCGGGAACACCGGGGAGCTGTTTTTT
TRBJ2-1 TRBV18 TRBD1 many CASSPPSGDRGYNEQFF TGTGCCAGCTCACCGCCCTCCGGGGACAGGGGGTACAATGAGCAGTTCTTC
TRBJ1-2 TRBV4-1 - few CASSQDWSGRLDGYTF TGCGCCAGCAGCCAAGATTGGTCAGGGCGACTCGATGGCTACACCTTC
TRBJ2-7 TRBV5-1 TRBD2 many CASSSHSGRTAYEQYF TGCGCCAGCAGCTCCCATAGCGGGAGGACCGCCTACGAGCAGTACTTC
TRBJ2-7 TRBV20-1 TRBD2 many CSARDGGRVGYEQYF TGCAGTGCTAGAGATGGCGGGAGGGTCGGATACGAGCAGTACTTC
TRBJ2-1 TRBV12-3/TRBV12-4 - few CASSLSRRRYNEQFF TGTGCCAGCAGCCTTTCTAGACGCCGCTACAATGAGCAGTTCTTC
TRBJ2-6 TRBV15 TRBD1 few CATSSLQGASGANVLTF TGTGCCACCAGCAGCCTCCAGGGGGCTTCTGGGGCCAACGTCCTGACTTTC
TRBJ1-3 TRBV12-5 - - CASGLVLRRVEDTIYF TGTGCTAGTGGTTTGGTACTGCGACGGGTGGAGGACACCATATATTTT
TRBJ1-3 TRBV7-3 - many CASSLGSPGNTIYF TGTGCCAGCAGCTTAGGTTCCCCTGGAAACACCATATATTTT
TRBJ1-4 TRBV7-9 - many CASSLAGANEKLFF TGTGCCAGCAGCTTAGCAGGGGCTAATGAAAAACTGTTTTTT
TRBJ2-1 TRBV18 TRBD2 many CASSPPVLAGRGEQFF TGTGCCAGCTCACCACCAGTCCTAGCGGGAAGGGGTGAGCAGTTCTTC
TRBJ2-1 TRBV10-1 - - CASSEDRDNEQFF TGCGCCAGCAGTGAAGACAGAGACAATGAGCAGTTCTTC
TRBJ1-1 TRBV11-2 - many CASSGEGWGTEAFF TGTGCCAGCAGCGGTGAGGGGTGGGGCACTGAAGCTTTCTTT
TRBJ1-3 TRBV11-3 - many CASREDGNTIYF TGTGCCAGCAGAGAAGATGGAAACACCATATATTTT
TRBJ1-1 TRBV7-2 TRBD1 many CASSPTHIATGGDVIRGTEAFF TGTGCCAGCAGCCCAACCCACATCGCGACAGGGGGCGACGTAATTAGGGGCACTGAAGCTTTCTTT
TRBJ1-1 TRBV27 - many CASSFGPNTEAFF TGTGCCAGCAGTTTTGGGCCGAACACTGAAGCTTTCTTT
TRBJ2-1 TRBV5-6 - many CASSPDGIGTYNEQFF TGTGCCAGCAGCCCGGACGGAATAGGGACCTACAATGAGCAGTTCTTC
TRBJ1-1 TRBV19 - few CASSTGTLGIPFF TGTGCCAGTAGCACCGGGACCCTCGGGATCCCTTTCTTT
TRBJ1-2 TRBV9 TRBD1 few CASSYGQGAVGYTF TGTGCCAGCAGCTACGGACAGGGGGCGGTTGGCTACACCTTC
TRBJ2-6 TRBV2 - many CASRSGGSGANVLTF TGTGCCAGCAGGTCCGGGGGTTCCGGGGCCAACGTCCTGACTTTC
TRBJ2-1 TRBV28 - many CASSSPVMDEQFF TGTGCCAGCAGTTCCCCGGTGATGGATGAGCAGTTCTTC